This T cell receptor (beta chain) was recorded in a study of CD8+ T cells in alopecia areata. About the study: Treated patients swallowed 5 to 10 mg of oral tofacitinib twice daily.

Treatment noted: oral pan-JAK inhibitor, 5-10 mg twice daily. Germline CDR1 GTSNPN, CDR2 SVGIG (reference sequence). CDR3 size: 16 residues. V was trimmed by 3 bases and J by 0 bases, leaving 12 bases between them. RNA, once extracted, was reverse transcribed into cDNA for use as the sequencing template. The table came from immunoSEQ multiplex PCR; TCRdb's copy has only in-frame clones and leaves some out. This table holds 150,000 to 200,000 clones, approximately 61% found once. Remarks on this clone: What it binds is not known.

Findings and limits, study-wide: Scalp clonality and expanded CD8+ clones among the top 100 fell significantly with tofacitinib. Many expanded lesional clones persisted during tofacitinib (in both scalp and blood). Researchers reported that TCR sharing among patients proved less clear than in mice, possibly HLA-linked.

The input for sequencing was CD4+ T cells sorted from blood, taken at week 24, from a patient treated with tofacitinib. The origin of this receptor is a human donor with alopecia areata. V usage is TRBV30 and J usage is TRBJ2-6; weak D call: TRBD1 (6 bases). The CDR3 loop reads CAWRTWGHSGANVLTF. The CDR3 bases are TGTGCCTGGAGGACTTGGGGGCACTCTGGGGCCAACGTCCTGACTTTC.